Reported below is one T cell receptor (beta chain). The source of the sample is a study of blood T cell repertoires in COVID-19. Overall study: Samples taken during acute and convalescent COVID-19 were collected in the United States, Italy and Spain. In each case, the material was cDNA or gDNA derived from T cells, B-cell-depleted T cells, or PBMCs.

Per the original methods: Estimation of nucleated cell counts relied on the amplification of reference gene primers. Sequencing was performed with immunoSEQ multiplex PCR; in TCRdb, only in-frame clones are kept and a portion is missing. V, J and clone size reflect that table, while D and trimming were determined from the DNA. The table shows 170,000 or so clones, with around 87% occurring only once. The germline V gene encodes CDR1 SGHNT and CDR2 YYREEE (reference sequence). CDR3 size: 15 residues. The ends lost 0 bases at V and 2 bases at J; junction bases unmatched: 1. The sequenced sample was peripheral blood. V is TRBV5-4 and J is TRBJ2-7; 11 positions agree with TRBD1. The sequence was collected from a man aged 40-55 years with active or convalescent COVID-19. The CDR3 loop is CASSLGGQGAYEQYF. The CDR3 DNA reads as TGTGCCAGCAGCTTGGGGGGACAGGGGGCCTACGAGCAGTACTTC.